The clone carrying this T cell receptor beta chain was counted many times. The sample comes from a study of T cells in Graves' hyperthyroidism and ophthalmopathy. RNA transcripts provided the source from which TCR beta CDR3 regions were amplified. When the TCR CDR3 underwent first-round RT-PCR, the HTBI primer set was used. TCRdb called the multiplex PCR reads again in MiXCR, with one record for every CDR3 protein. This sample yields about 200,000 distinct CDR3 sequences, of which around a sixth are seen a single time; around 48% belongs to the top ten. The V gene's germline CDR1 is MNHNS and CDR2 SASEGT. The CDR3 has 14 residues. The V end was cut by 0 bases, the J end by 6 bases, with 9 bases between.

The chain carries TRBV6-1 and TRBJ1-5, with TRBD1 as a possible D gene (5 bases). The receptor was derived from a woman aged 45 to 65 with Graves' hyperthyroidism. Sequencing input: blood. The CDR3 loop is CASSEARGSQPQHF. The CDR3 coding sequence is TGTGCCAGCAGTGAAGCGCGGGGGAGTCAGCCCCAGCATTTT.